The clone carrying this T cell receptor beta chain appeared a few times. Its antigen is undetermined. The data derive from a study of T cells in Graves' hyperthyroidism and ophthalmopathy. Study-level results: Most clonotypes expanded in thyroid above 0.001 were likewise present in blood. Onset of ophthalmopathy came a median approximately 6.5 months after the model predicted it.

Looked up from germline, CDR1 is SNHLY and CDR2 is FYNNEI. Trimming shortened V by 5 bases and J by 1 base, and 9 bases separated the two germline ends. The CDR3 is 14 residues long. Amplification of TCR beta CDR3 regions used RNA as the template. Carried out on the TCR CDR3, a first-round RT-PCR used the HTBI primer set. One entry per CDR3 protein, called by TCRdb with MiXCR from the multiplex PCR reads. In the table there are 130,000 or so distinct CDR3 sequences, roughly a fifth of which are singletons. With a duration under 2 months, the hyperthyroidism was newly diagnosed in patients aged 18 to 65.

Sequencing was performed on blood. The chain joins TRBV2 to TRBJ1-5; TRBD1 is a possible D gene (5 bases). The receptor was derived from a woman aged 50 to 60 with Graves' hyperthyroidism that later progressed to Graves' ophthalmopathy. The CDR3 region has the DNA TGTGCCAGCAGTTATGACAGCAGCAATCAGCCCCAGCATTTT. It translates to CASSYDSSNQPQHF.